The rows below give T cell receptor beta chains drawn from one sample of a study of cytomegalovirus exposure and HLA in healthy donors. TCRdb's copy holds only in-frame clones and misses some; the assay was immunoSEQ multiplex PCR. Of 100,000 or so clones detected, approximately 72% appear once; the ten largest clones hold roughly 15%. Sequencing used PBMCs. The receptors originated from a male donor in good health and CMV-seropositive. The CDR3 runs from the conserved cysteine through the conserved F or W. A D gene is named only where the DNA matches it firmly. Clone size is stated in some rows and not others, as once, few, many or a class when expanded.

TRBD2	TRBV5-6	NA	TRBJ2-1	TGTGCCAGCAGCTTCCCGGGACTAGCGGGGTACCATGAGCAGTTCTTC	CASSFPGLAGYHEQFF
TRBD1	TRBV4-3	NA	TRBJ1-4	TGCGCCAGCAGCCAGACGACAGGGCCCAATGAAAAACTGTTTTTT	CASSQTTGPNEKLFF
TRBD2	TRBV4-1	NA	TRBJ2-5	TGCGCCAGCAGCCAAGATTGGCTAGCGGGGGGGGATCAAGAGACCCAGTACTTC	CASSQDWLAGGDQETQYF
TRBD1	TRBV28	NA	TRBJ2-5	TGTGCCAGCAGTATACAGGGGGAGACCCAGTACTTC	CASSIQGETQYF
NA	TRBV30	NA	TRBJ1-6	TGTGCCTGGAGTCCTAGTAATTCACCCCTCCACTTT	CAWSPSNSPLHF
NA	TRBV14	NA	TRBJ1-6	TGTGCCAGCAGCCAACTTGCAGGGTTTAATTCACCCCTCCACTTT	CASSQLAGFNSPLHF
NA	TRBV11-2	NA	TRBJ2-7	TGTGCCAGCAGCCCCGCCCCCCCAGCGCAGCACTTC	CASSPAPPAQHF
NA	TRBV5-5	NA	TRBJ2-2	TGTGCCAGCAGGCGCGGACAGTTCACCGGGGAGCTGTTTTTT	CASRRGQFTGELFF
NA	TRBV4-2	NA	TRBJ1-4	TGTGCCAGCAGCCAAGGAGGGGGGGTTGTGATTTTT	CASSQGGGVVIF
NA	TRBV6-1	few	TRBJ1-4	TGTGCCAGCTCGCCCCCCGGGATCGGGCCAGAAAAACTGTTTTTT	CASSPPGIGPEKLFF
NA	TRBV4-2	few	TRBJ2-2	TGTGCCAGCAGCCAAGACGTCCAGGCTAACACCGGGGAGCTGTTTTTT	CASSQDVQANTGELFF
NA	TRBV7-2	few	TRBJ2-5	TGTGCCAGCAGCTTAGCGCTAGGCAGCCAAGAGACCCAGTACTTC	CASSLALGSQETQYF
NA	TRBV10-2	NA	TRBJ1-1	TGCGCCAGCAGCCTCCAAAGGGACATGGACGAAGCTTTCTTT	CASSLQRDMDEAFF
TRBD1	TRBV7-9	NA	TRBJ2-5	TGTGCCAGCAGCGAGGGGACTGGACAGGGGGTGCCAGGGACCCAGTACTTC	CASSEGTGQGVPGTQYF
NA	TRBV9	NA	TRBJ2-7	TGTGCCAGCAGCCTGGCGGGACGCGAGGGCTACGAGCAGTACTTC	CASSLAGREGYEQYF
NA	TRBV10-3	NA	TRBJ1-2	TGTGCCATCAGCGGAGGCGGAGGCTACACCTTC	CAISGGGGYTF
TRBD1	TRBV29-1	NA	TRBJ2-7	TGCAGCGTTGGTAGGGGGCTCTACGAGCAGTACTTC	CSVGRGLYEQYF
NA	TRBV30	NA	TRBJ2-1	TGTGCCTGGAGTGTAACGAGTTACAATGAGCAGTTCTTC	CAWSVTSYNEQFF
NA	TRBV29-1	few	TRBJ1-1	TGCAGCGTTGAAGTGGGAGCTGAAGCTTTCTTT	CSVEVGAEAFF
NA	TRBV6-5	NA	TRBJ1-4	TGTGCCAGCAGTTACTCTTACAGTAGCGGTGAAAAACTGTTTTTT	CASSYSYSSGEKLFF
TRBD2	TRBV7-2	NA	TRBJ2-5	TGTGCCAGCAGCTTATGGCCCCGAGCGGGGGCCCGACAAGAGACCCAGTACTTC	CASSLWPRAGARQETQYF
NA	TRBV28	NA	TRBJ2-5	TGTGCCAGCGGACTCTACCAAGAGACCCAGTACTTC	CASGLYQETQYF